There are a few counts of the clone carrying this TCR beta chain. Trimming removed 6 bases at V and 0 bases at J, with 14 bases between. Germline V gene sequence: CDR1 SNHLY, CDR2 FYNNEI. This CDR3 is built from 15 residues. As to treatment: oral pan-JAK inhibitor, 5-10 mg twice daily. This specimen comes from a study of CD8+ T cells in alopecia areata. Extracted RNA was reverse transcribed, and the resulting cDNA served as sequencing template. Generated by immunoSEQ multiplex PCR, the TCRdb table keeps only in-frame clones and is missing some. The table records about 280,000 clones, 58% of them present only once.

This material consisted of CD4+ T cells sorted from blood, taken at week 24, from a patient treated with tofacitinib. V is TRBV2 and J is TRBJ1-1, with D unclear. The receptor was derived from a human donor with alopecia areata. As DNA, the CDR3 is TGTGCCAGCAGCCGGTGGGCGGTCATGAACACTGAAGCTTTCTTT. It yields the protein CASSRWAVMNTEAFF. Filled out from reference TRBV2 and TRBJ1-1, the complete variable domain reads EPEVTQTPSHQVTQMGQEVILRCVPISNHLYFYWYRQILGQKVEFLVSFYNNEISEKSEIFDDQFSVERPDGSNFTLKIRSTKLEDSAMYFCASSRWAVMNTEAFFGQGTRLTVV.